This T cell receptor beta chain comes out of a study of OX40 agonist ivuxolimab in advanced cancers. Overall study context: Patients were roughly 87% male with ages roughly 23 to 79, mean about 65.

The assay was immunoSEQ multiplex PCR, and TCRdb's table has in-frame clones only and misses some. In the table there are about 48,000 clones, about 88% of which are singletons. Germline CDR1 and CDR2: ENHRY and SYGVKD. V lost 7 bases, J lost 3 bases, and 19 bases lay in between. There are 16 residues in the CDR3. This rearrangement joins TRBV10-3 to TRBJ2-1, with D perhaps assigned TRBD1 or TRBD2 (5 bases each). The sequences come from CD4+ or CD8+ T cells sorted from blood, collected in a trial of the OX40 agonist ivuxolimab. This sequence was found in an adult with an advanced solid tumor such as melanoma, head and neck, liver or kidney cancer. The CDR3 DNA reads TGTGCCATCACTGCTATCAGGGAGTTATTCTACAATGAGCAGTTCTTC. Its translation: CAITAIRELFYNEQFF.